The present T cell receptor (beta chain) was sequenced within a study of blood T cell repertoires in COVID-19. Across the study: Spain, Italy and the United States supplied samples that represented acute and convalescent COVID-19. The cDNA or gDNA used as material had been derived from T cells, B-cell-depleted T cells, or PBMCs.

This CDR3 comprises 13 residues. The V end lost 6 bases, the J end lost 7 bases, and 13 bases lay between the germline ends. In germline, CDR1 is MNHEY, CDR2 SVGAGI. Study processing details: Amplification of reference gene primers was used by the study to estimate nucleated cell counts. TCRdb's copy holds only in-frame clones and misses some; the assay was immunoSEQ multiplex PCR. V, J and clone size are those of that table, while D and trimming were read from the DNA. The sample carries 62,000 or so clones, 80% to 90% recorded once. The chain couples TRBV6-5 to TRBJ2-1; D not resolved. Material: peripheral blood. The clonotype was recovered from a human donor in a cohort sampled during active COVID-19. CDR3 DNA: TGTGCCAGCAGAGCTTCGGGTAGAAATGAGCAGTTCTTC. Amino acids: CASRASGRNEQFF.